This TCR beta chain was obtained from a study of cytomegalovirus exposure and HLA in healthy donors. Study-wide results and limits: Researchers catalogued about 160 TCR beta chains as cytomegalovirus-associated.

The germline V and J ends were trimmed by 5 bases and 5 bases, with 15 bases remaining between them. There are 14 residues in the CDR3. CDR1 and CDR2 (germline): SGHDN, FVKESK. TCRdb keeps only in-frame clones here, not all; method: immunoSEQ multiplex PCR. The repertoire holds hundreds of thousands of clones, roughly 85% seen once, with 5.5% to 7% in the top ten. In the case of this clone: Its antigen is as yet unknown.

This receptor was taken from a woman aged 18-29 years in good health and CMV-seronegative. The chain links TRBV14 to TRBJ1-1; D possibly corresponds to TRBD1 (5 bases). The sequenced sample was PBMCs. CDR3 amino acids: CASSLSSWGTEAFF. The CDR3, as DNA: TGTGCCAGCAGCTTGAGCTCCTGGGGGACTGAAGCTTTCTTT.